This T cell receptor (beta chain) came from a study of OX40 agonist ivuxolimab in advanced cancers. Data came from immunoSEQ multiplex PCR; TCRdb stores just in-frame clones and leaves some out. The table records about 100,000 clones, 84% of them present only once. About this clone: What it binds is not known.

Blood was sampled at baseline, cycle 4 day 1, and cycle 7 day 1. General study results and limits: Low normalized T-cell clonal expansion was also seen in some nonresponders.

The CDR3 is made up of 14 amino acids. Trimming shortened V by 0 bases and J by 0 bases, and 7 bases separated the two germline ends. Germline CDR1 is SGHRS and CDR2 is YFSETQ. The material sequenced was CD4+ or CD8+ T cells sorted from blood, taken in a trial of the OX40 agonist ivuxolimab. The chain uses TRBV5-1 and TRBJ2-7, with D maybe TRBD2 (5 bases). The TCR was taken from an adult with an advanced solid tumor such as melanoma, head and neck, liver or kidney cancer. The CDR3 DNA sequence: TGCGCCAGCAGCTTGGTCCGGGACTCCTACGAGCAGTACTTC. This gives the protein CASSLVRDSYEQYF. Supplemented by reference TRBV5-1 and TRBJ2-7, the full variable domain reads KAGVTQTPRYLIKTRGQQVTLSCSPISGHRSVSWYQQTPGQGLQFLFEYFSETQRNKGNFPGRFSGRQFSNSRSEMNVSTLELGDSALYLCASSLVRDSYEQYFGPGTRLTVT.